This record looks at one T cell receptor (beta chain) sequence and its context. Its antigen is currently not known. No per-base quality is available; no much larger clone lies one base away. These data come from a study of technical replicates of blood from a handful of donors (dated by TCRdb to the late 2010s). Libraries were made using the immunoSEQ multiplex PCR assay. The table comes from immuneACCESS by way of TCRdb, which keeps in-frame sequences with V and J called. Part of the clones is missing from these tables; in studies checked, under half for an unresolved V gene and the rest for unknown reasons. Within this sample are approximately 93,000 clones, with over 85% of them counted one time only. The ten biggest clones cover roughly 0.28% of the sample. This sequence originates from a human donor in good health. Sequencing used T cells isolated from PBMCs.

The DNA reads TGTGCCAGCAGCTTAACAGGGGGCGGCTACGAGCAGTACTTC. This sequence encodes CASSLTGGGYEQYF. The rearrangement combines TRBV7-9 with TRBJ2-7, and TRBD1 aligns with 9 junction nucleotides. Here V drops 2 bases and J drops 3 bases, and the junction holds 2 bases not matched to any gene. CDR3 length: 14 amino acids, cysteine to phenylalanine. Of all the DNA, just the CDR3 is kept, 42 bases in frame from base 1. Taken from the germline V gene (reference sequence), the CDR1 and CDR2 loops are SEHNR and FQNEAQ.